The TCR beta chain described here comes from a study of CXCR3-negative and CXCR3-positive naive CD8 T cells. General study results and limits: TRBV-TRBJ usage was alike in naive CXCR3-negative and CXCR3-positive cells but differed in memory cells.

On this clonotype itself: Its matching antigen is unknown.

Preparation of TRB cDNA libraries relied on 5' RACE carrying UMI labels. TCRdb processed the 5' RACE reads again and assigns one entry to each CDR3 protein, with no DNA. The repertoire table contains tens of thousands of distinct CDR3 sequences. Triplicate sorts of about 300,000 cells per CD8+ subset. CDR3 length: 15 amino acids. The J gene is TRBJ2-3, the V gene TRBV12-3 or TRBV12-4; checking the TCRdb D call of TRBD2 is not possible without DNA. The clonotype comes from a human donor in good health. Some clones in this sample may be carry-over from other donors' samples. The source material was memory CD8+ T cells from blood. The CDR3 loop is CASSTTSGVVNTQYF.